These 4 T cell receptor beta chains were all obtained from the same sample, sequenced in a study of T-cell reconstitution after alpha-beta-depleted transplantation in children. The TCRbeta library was prepared with unique molecular identifiers. TCRdb ran MiXCR on the PCR reads and lists one entry per CDR3 protein. The sample has a few hundred thousand distinct CDR3 sequences; around 15% are singletons. Material: PBMCs, mostly from graft donor cells, obtained 360 days after TCRalphabeta/CD19-depleted stem cell transplant. The receptors here all came from a boy under two years old who had a stem cell transplant for Wiskott-Aldrich syndrome, so the T cells may come from the graft donor.

This clonotype was counted a few times. This chain connects TRBV18 to TRBJ1-6; D is undetermined. The CDR3 length is 13 residues. The V gene lost 0 bases and the J gene lost 6 bases, with 3 bases spanning the gap. The germline V gene encodes CDR1 KGHSH and CDR2 LQKENI. The CDR3 region is CASSPPINSPLHF. DNA of the CDR3: TGTGCCAGCTCACCACCGATTAATTCACCCCTCCACTTT.

This clonotype was seen a few times. The chain links TRBV19 to TRBJ2-7; no clear D gene. CDR1 LNHDA and CDR2 SQIVND come from the germline V gene (reference sequence). The CDR3 is 14 residues long. V lost 6 bases and J lost 1, with 13 bases in between. Written as DNA, the CDR3 is TGTGCCAGTAGCCAAAGGGCCAGTTCCTACGAGCAGTACTTC. Its translation: CASSQRASSYEQYF.

This clonotype was seen a single time. The chain couples TRBV11-2 to TRBJ2-7; 9 bases map to TRBD1. The V and J ends lost 4 bases and 4 bases, in that order; junction bases with no gene match: 8. Per germline, CDR1 SGHAT and CDR2 FQNNGV. There are 15 residues in the CDR3. The DNA for the CDR3 is TGTGCCAGCAGCTGGGGGTTGGGACAGGGATACGAGCAGTACTTC. Amino acid sequence: CASSWGLGQGYEQYF.

This clonotype has only a few counts. The V call is TRBV6-1, the J call TRBJ1-3; maybe TRBD1 (6 bases). With 5 bases removed from V and 2 bases from J, the gap between germline ends came to 10 bases. In germline, CDR1 is MNHNS, CDR2 SASEGT. The CDR3 is 14 residues long. This chain's CDR3 is CASSRTVTGNTIYF. The DNA of the CDR3 is TGTGCCAGCAGTCGGACAGTTACTGGAAACACCATATATTTT.